This section outlines one T cell receptor beta chain sequence together with its context. The data belong to a study of blood T cell repertoires in COVID-19. CDR1 is SEHNR, CDR2 FQNEAQ, per germline (reference sequence). CDR3 length: 14 amino acids. The V gene end was trimmed by 3 bases and the J gene end by 6 bases; junction bases not matched to a gene: 5. Assay: immunoSEQ multiplex PCR; the TCRdb copy retains only in-frame clones and omits some. The profile covers 80,000 or so clones, with roughly four fifths appearing a single time and just over 35% taken by the ten largest. V is TRBV7-9 and J is TRBJ2-7, with TRBD2 matching 10 bases. Sequencing was done on a sample of peripheral blood. This TCR came from a woman in her seventies with acute or convalescent COVID-19. The CDR3 DNA sequence: TGTGCCAGCAGCTTGAGCGGGAGGGCCTCCGAGCAGTACTTC. Translated: CASSLSGRASEQYF. The full variable domain, completed using reference TRBV7-9 and TRBJ2-7, is DTGVSQNPRHKITKRGQNVTFRCDPISEHNRLYWYRQTLGQGPEFLTYFQNEAQLEKSRLLSDRFSAERPKGSFSTLEIQRTEQGDSAMYLCASSLSGRASEQYFGPGTRLTVT.